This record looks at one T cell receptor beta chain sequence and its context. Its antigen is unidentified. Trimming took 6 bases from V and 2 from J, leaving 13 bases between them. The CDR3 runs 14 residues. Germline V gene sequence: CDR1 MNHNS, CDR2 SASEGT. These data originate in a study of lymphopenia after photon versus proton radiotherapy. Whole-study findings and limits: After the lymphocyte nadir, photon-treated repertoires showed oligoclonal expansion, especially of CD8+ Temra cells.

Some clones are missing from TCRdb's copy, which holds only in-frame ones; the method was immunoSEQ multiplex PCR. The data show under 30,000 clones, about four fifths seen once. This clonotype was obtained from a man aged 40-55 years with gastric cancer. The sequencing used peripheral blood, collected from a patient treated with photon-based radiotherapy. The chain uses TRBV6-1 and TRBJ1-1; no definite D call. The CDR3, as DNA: TGTGCCAGCAGGGGGTTAGAGTACAACACTGAAGCTTTCTTT. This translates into CASRGLEYNTEAFF.